The 21 T cell receptor beta chains reported below all come from one sample, sequenced in a study of molecular identifiers for immune sequencing clone quantification. TCRdb passed the PCR reads through MiXCR, listing each CDR3 protein once. Of under 600,000 distinct CDR3 sequences in the sample, less than 30% were seen once. The source material was naive CD8+ T cells from blood, with Jurkat cell RNA spiked in. Subset in this sample: FACS-sorted CD8+CD4-CCR7+CD45RA+ naive T cells. The receptor set was obtained from a human donor in good health. Some libraries in this study had Jurkat cell RNA spiked in.

Note on this clonotype: This sequence may be a read error, since a much larger clone differs from it by one base. V and J are TRBV14 and TRBJ1-4, with D possibly TRBD1 on 5 matching bases. CDR3 size: 13 residues. The germline V gene has CDR1 SGHDN and CDR2 FVKESK. DNA for the CDR3: TGTGCCAGCGGCCACTGGGACGGTGAAAAACTGTTTTTT. This gives the protein CASGHWDGEKLFF. Full variable domain (remainder filled in from reference TRBV14 and TRBJ1-4): EAGVTQFPSHSVIEKGQTVTLRCDPISGHDNLYWYRRVMGKEIKFLLHFVKESKQDESGMPNNRFLAERTGGTYSTLKVQPAELEDSGVYFCASGHWDGEKLFFGSGTQLSVL.

Details on this clonotype: Since a much larger clone is just one base distant, this may be a read error. The chain carries TRBV7-9 and TRBJ2-7; TRBD1 matches at 9 bases. The CDR3 loop spans 15 amino acids. Germline V gene data show CDR1 as SEHNR and CDR2 as FQNEAQ (reference sequence). The DNA of the CDR3 is TGTGCCAGCAGCTCCACCGGGACAGGGACCGAAGGGCAGTGCTTC. This encodes CASSSTGTGTEGQCF.

This clonotype was detected only once. The J gene is TRBJ2-7, the V gene TRBV5-6; 11 bases match TRBD2. V shed 4 bases and J 3 bases; nucleotides not matched to a gene: 9. The germline V gene has CDR1 SGHDT and CDR2 YYEEEE. The length of the CDR3 is 16 residues. The CDR3 nucleotides are TGTGCCAGCAGCACCACCGCCGGGACTAGCGGCTACGAGCAGTACTTC. Amino acid sequence: CASSTTAGTSGYEQYF.

The rearrangement joins TRBV4-3 to TRBJ1-6, with D uncertain. With 1 base removed from V and 0 bases from J, the gap between germline ends came to 7 bases. This CDR3 region has 16 residues. Germline loops: CDR1 LGHNA, CDR2 YSLEER. The CDR3 bases are TGCGCCAGCAGCCAAGGGGTCCACTCCTATAATTCACCCCTCCACTTT. Its protein is CASSQGVHSYNSPLHF.

This chain connects TRBV6-5 to TRBJ1-1; D perhaps matches TRBD1 (6 bases). The germline gives CDR1 MNHEY, CDR2 SVGAGI. The CDR3 is 14 amino acids. Trimming left V 1 base short and J 4 bases short, with 10 bases between. The chain's CDR3 is CASSYYQGTTEAFF. CDR3 nucleotides: TGTGCCAGCAGTTACTATCAGGGGACCACTGAAGCTTTCTTT.

This clonotype was counted many times. The chain carries TRBV27 and TRBJ1-1; D not resolved. Germline V gives CDR1 MNHEY, CDR2 SMNVEV (reference sequence). Between the trimmed V and J ends, which lost 5 bases and 2 bases, there was a span of 12 bases. This CDR3 contains 14 residues. The DNA of the CDR3 is TGTGCCAGCAGTCTGAGGACGGTAAACACTGAAGCTTTCTTT. Residues: CASSLRTVNTEAFF.

The table lists this clonotype with a few counts. The chain combines TRBV30 with TRBJ2-1; no clear D gene. Trimming took off 8 bases at V and 5 bases at J, with 10 bases between the two ends. Germline CDR1 and CDR2: GTSNPN and SVGIG (reference sequence). This CDR3 is 11 amino acids long. CDR3 amino acids: CATADDNEQFF. The CDR3 DNA sequence: TGTGCCACGGCGGACGACAATGAGCAGTTCTTC.

This chain links TRBV2 with TRBJ1-5; possible D gene TRBD1, 5 bases. Deletions cut 5 bases from V and 4 bases from J, with 18 bases between. The CDR3 spans 16 residues. CDR1 is SNHLY, CDR2 FYNNEI, per germline. The CDR3 is CASSLTVEVGNQPQHF. The CDR3 nucleotides are TGTGCCAGCAGTCTGACAGTGGAAGTAGGAAATCAGCCCCAGCATTTT.

CDR3 sequence: CASSLTLVGTSGRVSYEQYF. The CDR3 DNA reads TGTGCCAGCAGTTTAACTCTAGTCGGGACTAGCGGGAGGGTTTCCTACGAGCAGTACTTC. The rearrangement joins TRBV27 to TRBJ2-7, with 16 bases matching TRBD2. J lost 1 base, V lost 2 bases, and 11 bases had no gene match. The germline V gene encodes CDR1 MNHEY and CDR2 SMNVEV (reference sequence). This CDR3 is built from 20 residues.

V gene TRBV6-1 combines with J gene TRBJ1-5; no reliable D call. CDR3 length: 19 residues. The V gene's germline CDR1 is MNHNS and CDR2 SASEGT. V lost 4 bases to trimming and J lost 2 bases, with 24 bases between them. The CDR3 bases are TGTGCCAGCAGTGTCATCGAACACCGACATACTTATGGCAATCAGCCCCAGCATTTT. Protein product: CASSVIEHRHTYGNQPQHF.

The genes are TRBV4-3 and TRBJ1-2; no firm D call. This CDR3 spans 21 amino acids. Germline CDR1 reads LGHNA; CDR2 reads YSLEER. Trimming removed 0 bases at V and 3 bases at J, with 29 bases between. The DNA for the CDR3 is TGCGCCAGCAGCCAAGATTTTACGCTTCGGGTCCTGGGTACGCTTTACTATGGCTACACCTTC. It encodes CASSQDFTLRVLGTLYYGYTF.

This clonotype was seen a handful of times. The rearrangement links TRBV19 to TRBJ1-6; D is perhaps TRBD1 (6 bases). The CDR3 spans 15 residues. Germline lookup yields CDR1 LNHDA and CDR2 SQIVND (reference sequence). V was cut by 3 bases and J by 7 bases, with 13 bases left in between. The CDR3 protein is CASSIYRTANSPLHF. CDR3 nucleotide sequence: TGTGCCAGTAGTATCTATCGGACAGCGAATTCACCCCTCCACTTT. The entire variable domain, with the rest obtained from reference TRBV19 and TRBJ1-6, is as follows: DGGITQSPKYLFRKEGQNVTLSCEQNLNHDAMYWYRQDPGQGLRLIYYSQIVNDFQKGDIAEGYSVSREKKESFPLTVTSAQKNPTAFYLCASSIYRTANSPLHFGNGTRLTVT.

In its sample, this clonotype was seen a few times. The chain employs TRBV30 and TRBJ2-5, with TRBD2 matching over 10 bases. Germline CDR1 GTSNPN, CDR2 SVGIG (reference sequence). CDR3 length: 12 amino acids. CDR3 bases: TGTGCTGTACTAGCGGGGCAAGAGACCCAGTACTTC. This encodes CAVLAGQETQYF.

This chain connects TRBV28 to TRBJ1-2; D is ambiguous. Germline assignment: CDR1 MDHEN and CDR2 SYDVKM. There are 14 residues in the CDR3. Trimming left V 6 bases short and J 4 bases short, with 15 bases between. CDR3 nucleotides: TGTGCCAGCAGCCCGGCTGTTACAGCCTATGGCTACACCTTC. Protein: CASSPAVTAYGYTF.

As concerns this clonotype: One end of the junction varies from germline; a read error may be responsible. J is TRBJ2-5 and V is TRBV15; perhaps TRBD2 as D (5 bases). The germline CDR1 and CDR2 sequences are LNHNV and YYDKDF (reference sequence). This CDR3 has 18 residues. CDR3 bases: TGTGCCACCAGAAGAGATCTGATGCGAGGAGGCCACCAAGAGACCCAGTACTTC. Translating it yields CATRRDLMRGGHQETQYF.

The chain is built from TRBV11-2 and TRBJ2-7; 7 bases are shared with TRBD1. Trimming cost V 3 bases and J 3 bases; bases outside gene matches: 11. The CDR3 extends over 16 amino acids. Germline V gene sequence: CDR1 SGHAT, CDR2 FQNNGV. The DNA for the CDR3 is TGTGCCAGCAGCTTTTACTCCGGGACAGCAAACTACGAGCAGTACTTC. Encoded protein: CASSFYSGTANYEQYF.

This clonotype was recorded at least ten times. One junction end disagrees with the germline gene, perhaps due to a read error. The chain is built from TRBV7-9 and TRBJ2-7; D possibly corresponds to TRBD1 (7 bases). The CDR3 is 15 residues long. Germline assignment: CDR1 SEHNR and CDR2 FQNEAQ (reference sequence). CDR3 region: CASTLGQDYSYEQYF. Written as DNA, the CDR3 is TGTGCCAGCACCTTAGGACAGGACTACTCCTACGAGCAGTACTTC. Filled out from reference TRBV7-9 and TRBJ2-7, the complete variable domain reads DTGVSQNPRHKITKRGQNVTFRCDPISEHNRLYWYRQTLGQGPEFLTYFQNEAQLEKSRLLSDRFSAERPKGSFSTLEIQRTEQGDSAMYLCASTLGQDYSYEQYFGPGTRLTVT.

Remarks on this clonotype: The junction does not match germline at one end; this may be a read error. The V gene is TRBV6-2 or TRBV6-3, the J gene TRBJ2-1, with unresolved D. CDR3 size: 13 residues. CDR1 and CDR2 (germline): MNHEY, SVGEGT. CDR3 protein: CASSHSPAVEQFF. In DNA form, the CDR3 reads TGTGCCAGCAGTCACTCTCCGGCCGTGGAGCAGTTCTTC.

This clonotype appeared many times. This chain connects TRBV7-2 to TRBJ2-5; D ambiguous. There are 12 residues in the CDR3. Germline-derived CDR1 and CDR2 are SGHTA and FQGNSA. Trimming took 5 bases from V and 6 from J, leaving 10 bases between them. The CDR3 region is CASSMERKTQYF. The CDR3 DNA follows: TGTGCCAGCAGCATGGAGCGAAAGACCCAGTACTTC.

This clonotype was seen a few times. The rearrangement uses TRBV18 and TRBJ2-5, with D perhaps given as TRBD1 or TRBD2 (5 bases each). CDR1 and CDR2 from the germline V gene are KGHSH and LQKENI. The CDR3 consists of 17 residues. The V end lost 4 bases, the J end lost 7 bases, and 25 bases lay between the germline ends. CDR3 sequence (DNA): TGTGCCAGCTCACTCAAAACTAACACAGGACTCGGGACGACCCAGTACTTC. Protein product: CASSLKTNTGLGTTQYF.

This clonotype was seen a few times. V is TRBV27 and J is TRBJ2-5, with D hard to call. Looked up from germline, CDR1 is MNHEY and CDR2 is SMNVEV (reference sequence). V lost 3 bases, J lost 0 bases, and 8 bases lay in between. The CDR3 consists of 14 residues. In DNA form, the CDR3 reads TGTGCCAGCAGTTTCAACGGGTACCAAGAGACCCAGTACTTC. As protein: CASSFNGYQETQYF.